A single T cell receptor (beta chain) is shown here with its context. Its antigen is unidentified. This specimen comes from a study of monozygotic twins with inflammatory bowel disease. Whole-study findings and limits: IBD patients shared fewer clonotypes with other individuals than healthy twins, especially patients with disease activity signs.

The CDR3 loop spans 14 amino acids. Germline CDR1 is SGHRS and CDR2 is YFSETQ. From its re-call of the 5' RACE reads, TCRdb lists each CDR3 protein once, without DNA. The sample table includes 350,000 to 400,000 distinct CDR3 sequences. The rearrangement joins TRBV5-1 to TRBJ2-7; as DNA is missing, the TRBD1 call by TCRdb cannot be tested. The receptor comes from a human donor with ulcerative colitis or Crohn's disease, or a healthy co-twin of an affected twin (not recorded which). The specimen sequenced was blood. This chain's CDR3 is CASSGGRGADEQYF.